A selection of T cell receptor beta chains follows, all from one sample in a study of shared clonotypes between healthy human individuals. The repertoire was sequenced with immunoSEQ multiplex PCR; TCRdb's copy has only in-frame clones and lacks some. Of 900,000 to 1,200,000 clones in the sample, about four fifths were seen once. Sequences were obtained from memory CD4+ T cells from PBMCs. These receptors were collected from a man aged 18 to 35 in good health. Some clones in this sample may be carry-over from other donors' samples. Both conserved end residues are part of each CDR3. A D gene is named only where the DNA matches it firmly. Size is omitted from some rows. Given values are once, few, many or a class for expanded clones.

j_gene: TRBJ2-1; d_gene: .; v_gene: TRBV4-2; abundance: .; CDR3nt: TGTGACAGCAGCCAAGGGGGAGGGCAACATGAGCAGTTCTTC; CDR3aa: CDSSQGGGQHEQFF
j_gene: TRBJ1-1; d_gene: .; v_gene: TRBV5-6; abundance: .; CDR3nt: TGTGCCAGCAGCGACGTCCAGAACACTGAAGCTTTCTTT; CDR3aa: CASSDVQNTEAFF
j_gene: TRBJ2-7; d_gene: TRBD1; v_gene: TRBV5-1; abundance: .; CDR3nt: TGCGCCAGCAGCCGGGACAGACCCTACGAGCAGTACTTC; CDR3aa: CASSRDRPYEQYF
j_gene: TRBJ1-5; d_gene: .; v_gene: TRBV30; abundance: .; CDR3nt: TGTGCCTGGAGTAATGGCTTCACCGTGTCAGCCCAGCATTTT; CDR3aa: CAWSNGFTVSAQHF
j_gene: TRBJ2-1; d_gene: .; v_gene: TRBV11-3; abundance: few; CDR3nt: TGTGCCAGCAGCTTAGAGAGCGGATCATACAATGAGCAGTTCTTC; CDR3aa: CASSLESGSYNEQFF
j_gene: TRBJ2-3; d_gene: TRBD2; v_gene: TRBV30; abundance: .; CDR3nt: TGTGCCTGGAGTGTGGGCGGGAGGGACACAGATACGCAGTATTTT; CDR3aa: CAWSVGGRDTDTQYF
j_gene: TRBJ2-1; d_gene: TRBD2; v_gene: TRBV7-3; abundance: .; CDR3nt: TGTGCCAGCAGCTTGGGCCGCTCCCCTAGCGGGAGCAATGAGCAGTTCTTC; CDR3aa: CASSLGRSPSGSNEQFF
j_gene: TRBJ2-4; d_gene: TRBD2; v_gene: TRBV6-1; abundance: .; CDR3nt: TGTGCCAGCAGTGAAATACTAGCGGGAGGGGGGGCCAAAAACATTCAGTACTTC; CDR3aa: CASSEILAGGGAKNIQYF
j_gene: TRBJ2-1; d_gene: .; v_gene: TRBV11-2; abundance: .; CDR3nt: TGTGCCAGCAGCGCGGGAAGGGCCTACAATGAGCAGTTCTTC; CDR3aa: CASSAGRAYNEQFF
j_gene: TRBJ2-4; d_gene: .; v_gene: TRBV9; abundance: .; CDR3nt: TGTGCCAGCAGCGTAAGGGGGTTAGCCAAAAACATTCAGTACTTC; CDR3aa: CASSVRGLAKNIQYF
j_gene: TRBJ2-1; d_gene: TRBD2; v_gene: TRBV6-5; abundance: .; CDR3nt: TGTGCCAGCAGGTATAGCGGGAGGGAAAATGAGCAGTTCTTC; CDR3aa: CASRYSGRENEQFF
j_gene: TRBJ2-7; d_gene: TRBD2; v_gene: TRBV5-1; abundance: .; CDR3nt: TGCGCCAGCAGCCCCCGGGAGGGGGAGCACGAGCAGTACTTC; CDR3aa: CASSPREGEHEQYF
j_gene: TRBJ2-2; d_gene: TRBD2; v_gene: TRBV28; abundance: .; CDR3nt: TGTGCCAGCAACCCGGGGGACTCTAGCGGGACCGGGGAGCTGTTTTTT; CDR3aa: CASNPGDSSGTGELFF